This TCR beta chain was sequenced during a study of shared clonotypes between healthy human individuals. Points from the study as a whole: Naive CD4 clonotypes were shared across a few donors at around 5%. Unshared clonotypes carried lower generation probabilities than those common to all four donors.

Source study methods: Junction-only sequences without quality scores came from ImmunoSEQ, so filtering differed. Sequencing used immunoSEQ multiplex PCR; TCRdb keeps in-frame clones, though not all of them. The V and J calls and clone size were taken over from that table, and D and trimming were inferred from the DNA. The sample carries 500,000 to 700,000 clones, approximately 95% recorded once. As defined, naive CD8 cells were CD45RO-negative and positively selected for CCR7, with terminally differentiated effector memory CD45RA+ cells excluded. Remarks on this clone: Its antigen remains unidentified.

CDR3 size: 17 residues. The germline CDR1 and CDR2 sequences are MNHEY and SMNVEV (reference sequence). The junction had 11 bases not matched to a gene; V was cut back by 2 bases and J by 3 bases. What was sequenced was naive CD8+ T cells sorted from blood. This sequence was found in a woman under 40 in good health. V and J are TRBV27 and TRBJ2-7, with 9 positions matching TRBD1. This CDR3 is CASSLGQGQGLDYEQYF. In DNA, the CDR3 is TGTGCCAGCAGTTTAGGGCAGGGACAGGGCTTAGACTACGAGCAGTACTTC.